The next 10 T cell receptor beta chains were all read from a single sample in a study of T cell changes during pregnancy in multiple sclerosis. The data were produced by immunoSEQ multiplex PCR, yet TCRdb's version contains in-frame clones alone and is incomplete. Of tens of thousands of clones in the sample, about 91% are singletons; the top ten hold about 1.6%. The sequencing here drew on peripheral blood, taken after pregnancy. The receptors shown here come from a female donor with multiple sclerosis, enrolled in a pregnancy study.

This clone was counted only a few times. The J gene is TRBJ1-2, the V gene TRBV11-1; 7 bases line up with TRBD1. Germline CDR1 is SGHAT and CDR2 is FQDESV (reference sequence). There are 14 residues in the CDR3. V trimming: 7 bases; J trimming: 3 bases; junction bases outside the gene matches: 8. DNA of the CDR3: TGTGCCAGCACTAGGGGGCCGTGGGACTATGGCTACACCTTC. Encoded protein: CASTRGPWDYGYTF.

The rearrangement links TRBV5-1 to TRBJ1-1; possibly TRBD1 for D (6 bases). Per the germline V gene, CDR1 is SGHRS and CDR2 is YFSETQ. CDR3 length: 14 amino acids. V dropped 3 bases and J dropped 4 bases, with 13 bases sitting between them. Written as DNA, the CDR3 is TGCGCCAGCAGCTGGCACAGGGACGGCACTGAAGCTTTCTTT. Translated: CASSWHRDGTEAFF.

The J gene is TRBJ2-5, the V gene TRBV10-1; tentative D call: TRBD2 (6 bases). Germline loops: CDR1 WNHNN, CDR2 SYGVQD (reference sequence). The CDR3 extends over 13 amino acids. V lost 8 bases to trimming and J lost 3 bases, with 13 bases between them. CDR3 sequence (DNA): TGCGCCAGCGCCCGGGACTCCGAAGAGACCCAGTACTTC. This encodes CASARDSEETQYF.

This clone has only one observation. V and J are TRBV5-1 and TRBJ2-5; 7 bases match TRBD2. CDR3 length: 13 amino acids. Germline V CDR1 and CDR2: SGHRS, YFSETQ. The V segment lost 4 bases and the J segment 9 bases; nucleotides outside the gene matches: 9. CDR3 sequence reads: CASSLGEAGAQYF. CDR3 nucleotides: TGCGCCAGCAGCCTGGGAGAGGCGGGGGCCCAGTACTTC.

The J gene is TRBJ2-3, the V gene TRBV6-5; D unclear. Trimming left V 10 bases short and J 7 bases short, with 12 bases between. CDR3 length: 11 residues. The germline V gene encodes CDR1 MNHEY and CDR2 SVGAGI. Here the CDR3 DNA reads TGTGCCACACAGAATAGAAATACGCAGTATTTT. Protein: CATQNRNTQYF.

The chain couples TRBV6-1 to TRBJ1-5; unclear D gene. Germline CDR1 MNHNS, CDR2 SASEGT. Trimming took off 2 bases at V and 7 bases at J, with 9 bases between the two ends. This CDR3 spans 13 amino acids. The CDR3 sequence is CASSEREMQPQHF. CDR3 coding DNA: TGTGCCAGCAGTGAAAGAGAGATGCAGCCCCAGCATTTT.

This rearrangement joins TRBV2 to TRBJ1-1; D remains unclear. V shed 7 bases and J shed 4 bases, with 13 bases lying between them. Germline loops: CDR1 SNHLY, CDR2 FYNNEI. The CDR3 totals 13 residues. The CDR3 coding sequence is TGTGCCAGCACGTTAGAGGAGGGCACTGAAGCTTTCTTT. It is translated as CASTLEEGTEAFF.

This clone was recorded only once. The chain links TRBV27 to TRBJ2-3; TRBD2 aligns across 11 bases. V lost 3 bases to trimming and J lost 4 bases; unmatched junction nucleotides: 12. In germline, CDR1 is MNHEY, CDR2 SMNVEV (reference sequence). This CDR3 is built from 18 residues. In nucleotides, the CDR3 is TGTGCCAGCAGTTTTAGCGGGAGGGCAGGAGTGGCCTCAGATACGCAGTATTTT. Protein: CASSFSGRAGVASDTQYF.

The chain links TRBV23-1 to TRBJ2-7, with D possibly being TRBD1 (5 bases). TRBV23-1 carries the ORF label, with uncertain function. V lost 0 bases to trimming and J lost 3 bases, with 12 bases between them. The CDR3 totals 15 residues. The CDR3 nucleotides are TGCGCCAGCAGTCAATCAGGTAGGGGCGACTACGAGCAGTACTTC. Encoded protein: CASSQSGRGDYEQYF.

The rearrangement uses TRBV30 and TRBJ1-4; no firm D call. This CDR3 contains 10 residues. V shed 7 bases and J shed 8 bases, with 8 bases lying between them. From germline, CDR1 is GTSNPN and CDR2 SVGIG (reference sequence). The CDR3 DNA sequence: TGTGCCTTGGCAGTCGAAAAACTGTTTTTT. Translating it yields CALAVEKLFF.